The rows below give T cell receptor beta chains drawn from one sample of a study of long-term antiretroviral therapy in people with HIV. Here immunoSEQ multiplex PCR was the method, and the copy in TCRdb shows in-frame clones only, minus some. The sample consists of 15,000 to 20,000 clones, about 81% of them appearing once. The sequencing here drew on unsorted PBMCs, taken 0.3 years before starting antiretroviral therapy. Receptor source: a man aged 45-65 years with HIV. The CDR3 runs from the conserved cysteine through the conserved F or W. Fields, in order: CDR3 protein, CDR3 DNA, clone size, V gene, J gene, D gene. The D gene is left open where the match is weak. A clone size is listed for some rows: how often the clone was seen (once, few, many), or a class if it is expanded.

CDR3aa: CAWSGSIGGSVDTQYF
CDR3nt: TGTGCCTGGAGTGGGTCAATAGGGGGGTCTGTAGATACGCAGTATTTT
abundance: .
v_gene: TRBV30
j_gene: TRBJ2-3
d_gene: .

CDR3aa: CASSSEGMGTGELFF
CDR3nt: TGTGCCAGCAGCTCAGAGGGGATGGGAACCGGGGAGCTGTTTTTT
abundance: .
v_gene: TRBV7-9
j_gene: TRBJ2-2
d_gene: .

CDR3aa: CASSVQETGELFF
CDR3nt: TGTGCCAGCAGTGTTCAAGAGACCGGGGAGCTGTTTTTT
abundance: .
v_gene: TRBV6-4
j_gene: TRBJ2-2
d_gene: .

CDR3aa: CASSPLPSRTDTQYF
CDR3nt: TGTGCCAGCTCACCACTTCCGTCCCGAACAGATACGCAGTATTTT
abundance: once
v_gene: TRBV18
j_gene: TRBJ2-3
d_gene: .

CDR3aa: CASSLSPPGTYEQYF
CDR3nt: TGTGCCAGCAGCCTCAGTCCCCCTGGGACCTACGAGCAGTACTTC
abundance: .
v_gene: TRBV28
j_gene: TRBJ2-7
d_gene: .

CDR3aa: CASSLGSSYNSPLHF
CDR3nt: TGCGCCAGCAGCTTGGGGAGCTCCTATAATTCACCCCTCCACTTT
abundance: .
v_gene: TRBV5-1
j_gene: TRBJ1-6
d_gene: .

CDR3aa: CASRTGTGGDGYTF
CDR3nt: TGCGCCAGCCGAACCGGGACAGGGGGAGATGGCTACACCTTC
abundance: .
v_gene: TRBV5-1
j_gene: TRBJ1-2
d_gene: TRBD1

CDR3aa: CASSSTGRNTEAFF
CDR3nt: TGTGCCAGCAGCTCGACAGGGCGGAACACTGAAGCTTTCTTT
abundance: .
v_gene: TRBV11-3
j_gene: TRBJ1-1
d_gene: TRBD1

CDR3aa: CASSQDRSTGGQGKTQYF
CDR3nt: TGCGCCAGCAGCCAAGATAGATCCACAGGGGGCCAGGGAAAGACCCAGTACTTC
abundance: few
v_gene: TRBV4-1
j_gene: TRBJ2-5
d_gene: TRBD1

CDR3aa: CASSQDSGRVRDEQFF
CDR3nt: TGTGCCAGCAGCCAAGATTCTGGCAGGGTGAGGGATGAGCAGTTCTTC
abundance: .
v_gene: TRBV14
j_gene: TRBJ2-1
d_gene: .

CDR3aa: CASSIPGQGRYEQYF
CDR3nt: TGTGCCAGCAGTATTCCGGGACAGGGTCGCTACGAGCAGTACTTC
abundance: .
v_gene: TRBV6-6
j_gene: TRBJ2-7
d_gene: TRBD1

CDR3aa: CAIEGFGTSGYNEQFF
CDR3nt: TGTGCCATCGAGGGGTTCGGGACTAGCGGCTACAATGAGCAGTTCTTC
abundance: .
v_gene: TRBV10-3
j_gene: TRBJ2-1
d_gene: TRBD2

CDR3aa: CAWSTRTGASGNTIYF
CDR3nt: TGTGCCTGGAGTACCAGGACAGGAGCCTCTGGAAACACCATATATTTT
abundance: .
v_gene: TRBV30
j_gene: TRBJ1-3
d_gene: TRBD1

CDR3aa: CASSLSPDRRVTGNTIYF
CDR3nt: TGTGCCAGCAGCTTGAGTCCGGACAGGAGGGTAACTGGAAACACCATATATTTT
abundance: .
v_gene: TRBV11-2
j_gene: TRBJ1-3
d_gene: TRBD1

CDR3aa: CATSSVAARPGDYTF
CDR3nt: TGTGCCACCAGCAGCGTTGCGGCGCGGCCTGGAGACTACACCTTC
abundance: .
v_gene: TRBV15
j_gene: TRBJ1-2
d_gene: .

CDR3aa: CAIQVGGETGELFF
CDR3nt: TGTGCCATACAGGTCGGGGGGGAAACCGGGGAGCTGTTTTTT
abundance: .
v_gene: TRBV10-3
j_gene: TRBJ2-2
d_gene: TRBD2

CDR3aa: CATTGTGDRETQYF
CDR3nt: TGCGCCACCACCGGGACAGGGGACCGAGAGACCCAGTACTTC
abundance: .
v_gene: TRBV5-1
j_gene: TRBJ2-5
d_gene: TRBD1

CDR3aa: CASSLDKETQFF
CDR3nt: TGCGCCAGCAGCTTGGATAAGGAGACCCAGTTCTTC
abundance: .
v_gene: TRBV5-1
j_gene: TRBJ2-1
d_gene: .

CDR3aa: CASSRRGQGGNQPQHF
CDR3nt: TGTGCCAGCAGTAGACGGGGACAGGGTGGCAATCAGCCCCAGCATTTT
abundance: few
v_gene: TRBV6-6
j_gene: TRBJ1-5
d_gene: TRBD1

CDR3aa: CASSSDREPREQFF
CDR3nt: TGTGCCAGCAGTTCGGACAGGGAACCCAGGGAGCAGTTCTTC
abundance: .
v_gene: TRBV28
j_gene: TRBJ2-1
d_gene: TRBD1

CDR3aa: CASTRQGTYNEQFF
CDR3nt: TGTGCCAGCACTCGACAGGGAACCTACAATGAGCAGTTCTTC
abundance: .
v_gene: TRBV2
j_gene: TRBJ2-1
d_gene: TRBD1

CDR3aa: CASSFPAYWDGYGYTF
CDR3nt: TGTGCCAGCAGTTTCCCCGCCTATTGGGACGGCTATGGCTACACCTTC
abundance: once
v_gene: TRBV28
j_gene: TRBJ1-2
d_gene: .

CDR3aa: CASSPPVRSSYEQYF
CDR3nt: TGTGCCAGCTCACCACCGGTCAGGAGCTCCTACGAGCAGTACTTC
abundance: .
v_gene: TRBV18
j_gene: TRBJ2-7
d_gene: .

CDR3aa: CASSLARSSSEQYF
CDR3nt: TGTGCCAGCAGCTTAGCGAGGTCGAGCTCCGAGCAGTACTTC
abundance: .
v_gene: TRBV7-9
j_gene: TRBJ2-7
d_gene: .

CDR3aa: CASSVLGSGNTIYF
CDR3nt: TGTGCCAGCAGCGTCCTCGGTTCTGGAAACACCATATATTTT
abundance: .
v_gene: TRBV9
j_gene: TRBJ1-3
d_gene: .

CDR3aa: CASSLAGPGRPNTEAFF
CDR3nt: TGTGCCAGCAGCTTAGCAGGCCCGGGCAGACCGAACACTGAAGCTTTCTTT
abundance: .
v_gene: TRBV11-2
j_gene: TRBJ1-1
d_gene: .

CDR3aa: CASSSKRGGSDTQYF
CDR3nt: TGTGCCAGCAGCTCCAAGCGGGGGGGCTCAGATACGCAGTATTTT
abundance: .
v_gene: TRBV7-3
j_gene: TRBJ2-3
d_gene: TRBD2

CDR3aa: CASRRTATVEQYF
CDR3nt: TGTGCCAGCAGGAGAACCGCTACGGTCGAGCAGTACTTC
abundance: few
v_gene: TRBV28
j_gene: TRBJ2-7
d_gene: .

CDR3aa: CASLAPAYNEQFF
CDR3nt: TGTGCCAGCCTTGCCCCGGCCTACAATGAGCAGTTCTTC
abundance: .
v_gene: TRBV27
j_gene: TRBJ2-1
d_gene: .

CDR3aa: CASSRGQLEQYF
CDR3nt: TGTGCCAGCAGCCGCGGACAGCTCGAGCAGTACTTC
abundance: .
v_gene: TRBV13
j_gene: TRBJ2-7
d_gene: .

CDR3aa: CASSQAPGQGHQETQYF
CDR3nt: TGCGCCAGCAGCCAAGCACCGGGACAGGGCCACCAAGAGACCCAGTACTTC
abundance: .
v_gene: TRBV4-1
j_gene: TRBJ2-5
d_gene: TRBD1

CDR3aa: CASSATGESDGYTF
CDR3nt: TGTGCCAGCAGCGCTACAGGGGAGTCGGACGGCTACACCTTC
abundance: .
v_gene: TRBV9
j_gene: TRBJ1-2
d_gene: TRBD1

CDR3aa: CASSPTASDEQYF
CDR3nt: TGTGCCAGCAGCCCAACAGCCTCGGACGAGCAGTACTTC
abundance: .
v_gene: TRBV27
j_gene: TRBJ2-7
d_gene: .

CDR3aa: CASSLQGPLNEKLFF
CDR3nt: TGTGCCAGCAGCTTACAGGGACCGCTTAATGAAAAACTGTTTTTT
abundance: .
v_gene: TRBV7-2
j_gene: TRBJ1-4
d_gene: .

CDR3aa: CAWRRGGGTEAFF
CDR3nt: TGTGCCTGGAGGAGAGGGGGCGGTACTGAAGCTTTCTTT
abundance: .
v_gene: TRBV30
j_gene: TRBJ1-1
d_gene: TRBD1

CDR3aa: CASSEEQGSFHEQYF
CDR3nt: TGTGCCAGCAGTGAGGAACAGGGTTCTTTCCACGAGCAGTACTTC
abundance: .
v_gene: TRBV6-4
j_gene: TRBJ2-7
d_gene: .

CDR3aa: CASSIGSRGNEQFF
CDR3nt: TGTGCCAGTAGTATAGGTAGCAGGGGCAATGAGCAGTTCTTC
abundance: .
v_gene: TRBV19
j_gene: TRBJ2-1
d_gene: .

CDR3aa: CASSSDRDNTEAFF
CDR3nt: TGTGCCAGCAGCTCGGACAGGGATAACACTGAAGCTTTCTTT
abundance: .
v_gene: TRBV28
j_gene: TRBJ1-1
d_gene: TRBD1

CDR3aa: CASTDTGGSPLHF
CDR3nt: TGTGCCAGCACCGACACGGGCGGTTCACCCCTCCACTTT
abundance: once
v_gene: TRBV11-2
j_gene: TRBJ1-6
d_gene: .